A single sample gave rise to the 16 T cell receptor beta chains below, sequenced in a study of blood T cell repertoires in COVID-19. TCRdb's table, derived via immunoSEQ multiplex PCR, lists solely in-frame clones and lacks some. The data show 200,000 to 250,000 clones, approximately 90% seen once. Sequencing was carried out using peripheral blood. These receptors were collected from a man aged 55 to 70 with COVID-19, enrolled during active disease.

This chain links TRBV3-1 (or the pseudogene TRBV3-2) with TRBJ1-2; the D is unclear. V shed 1 base and J shed 4 bases, with 10 bases lying between them. Germline assignment: CDR1 LGHDT and CDR2 YNNKEL (reference sequence). CDR3 size: 14 residues. This CDR3 reads CASSQVLSRYGYTF. In nucleotides, the CDR3 is TGTGCCAGCAGCCAAGTCTTATCTCGCTATGGCTACACCTTC.

The CDR3 sequence is CASSLGTGGLAFF. The DNA of the CDR3 is TGTGCCAGCAGTTTAGGGACAGGGGGCTTAGCTTTCTTT. The V call is TRBV12-3 or TRBV12-4, the J call TRBJ1-1, with 11 bases aligning to TRBD1. The CDR3 runs to 13 residues. The trim removed 1 base at V and 10 bases at J, leaving 2 bases unmatched.

This clone appeared a single time. The chain joins TRBV11-2 to TRBJ2-3, with 7 bases aligning to TRBD2. Per germline, CDR1 SGHAT and CDR2 FQNNGV. V was clipped by 1 base and J by 2 bases; unmatched bases: 6. This CDR3 comprises 16 residues. This CDR3 is CASSLVTSGATDTQYF. The CDR3 nucleotides are TGTGCCAGCAGCTTAGTGACCAGCGGGGCCACAGATACGCAGTATTTT.

This chain joins TRBV29-1 and TRBJ1-1; 8 bases line up with TRBD1. Germline-derived CDR1 and CDR2 are SQVTM and ANQGSEA. J was trimmed by 5 bases and V by 5 bases; bases with no gene match: 10. There are 14 residues in the CDR3. CDR3 coding DNA: TGCAGCGTTCAATCGCCAGGGGGCACGACTGAAGCTTTCTTT. It translates to CSVQSPGGTTEAFF.

V gene TRBV2 combines with J gene TRBJ2-5; 7 bases line up with TRBD1. With V trimmed by 7 bases and J by 5 bases, 4 bases remained unmatched. The CDR3 is 12 amino acids. Germline CDR1 reads SNHLY; CDR2 reads FYNNEI. CDR3 DNA: TGTGCCAGCACAAGGGGGCTGGAGACCCAGTACTTC. Its translation: CASTRGLETQYF.

The CDR3 DNA sequence: TGTGCCAGCGGAGGACAGGGGATAATAGGAAACACCATATATTTT. This codes for CASGGQGIIGNTIYF. The V gene is TRBV2, the J gene TRBJ1-3, with 9 bases identical to TRBD1. The V gene's germline CDR1 is SNHLY and CDR2 FYNNEI. Trimming took 8 bases from V and 4 from J; bases not matched to a gene: 9. The CDR3 has 15 amino acids.

The V call is TRBV12-3 or TRBV12-4, the J call TRBJ1-3; D gene uncertain. The V end lost 5 bases, the J end lost 8 bases, and 13 bases lay between the germline ends. This CDR3 is built from 13 residues. The CDR3 protein is CASSPGKLDTIYF. The DNA for the CDR3 is TGTGCCAGCAGTCCGGGAAAGTTAGACACCATATATTTT.

This chain links TRBV7-9 with TRBJ1-2; 8 bases align to TRBD1. The V segment lost 5 bases and the J segment 3 bases; nucleotides outside the gene matches: 2. The V gene's germline CDR1 is SEHNR and CDR2 FQNEAQ (reference sequence). This CDR3 contains 13 residues. The CDR3 is CASSPDRDYGYTF. The CDR3 DNA follows: TGTGCCAGCAGCCCGGACAGGGACTATGGCTACACCTTC.

This chain connects TRBV6-5 to TRBJ1-4, with 10 bases that match TRBD1. Germline V CDR1 and CDR2: MNHEY, SVGAGI. This CDR3 spans 13 amino acids. The J segment lost 8 bases and the V segment lost 10 bases, leaving 7 bases of the junction unmatched. The CDR3 DNA is TGTGCCACTTCGGGACAGGGGAAGGAAAAACTGTTTTTT. Translated, it gives CATSGQGKEKLFF.

The V gene is TRBV5-4, the J gene TRBJ1-1; the D is unclear. This CDR3 has 14 amino acids. Germline V gives CDR1 SGHNT, CDR2 YYREEE (reference sequence). Deletions cut 0 bases from V and 6 bases from J, with 12 bases between. The DNA for the CDR3 is TGTGCCAGCAGCTTGGGGTTACAGAATGCTGAAGCTTTCTTT. The encoded protein is CASSLGLQNAEAFF. The full variable domain, rest sourced from reference TRBV5-4 and TRBJ1-1, is ETGVTQSPTHLIKTRGQQVTLRCSSQSGHNTVSWYQQALGQGPQFIFQYYREEENGRGNFPPRFSGLQFPNYSSELNVNALELDDSALYLCASSLGLQNAEAFFGQGTRLTVV.

Only one count was recorded for this clone. The CDR3 DNA follows: TGTGCCAGCAGACCGGGACAGGGCAGCTATGGCTACACCTTC. This codes for CASRPGQGSYGYTF. This chain uses TRBV2 with TRBJ1-2; TRBD1 matches at 9 bases. Germline-derived CDR1 and CDR2 are SNHLY and FYNNEI. Trimming removed 6 bases from V and 4 bases from J; junction bases left unmatched: 6. This CDR3 has 14 amino acids.

This chain uses TRBV27 with TRBJ2-7, with D possibly matching TRBD1 (5 bases). The CDR3 runs to 14 residues. Germline V CDR1 and CDR2: MNHEY, SMNVEV (reference sequence). V lost 3 bases to trimming and J lost 2 bases, with 11 bases between them. In DNA form, the CDR3 reads TGTGCCAGCAGTTTCTCAGGGCCAACCTACGAGCAGTACTTC. It is translated as CASSFSGPTYEQYF.

This clone was observed a single time. This rearrangement joins TRBV27 to TRBJ2-5; 7 bases agree with TRBD1. The junction had 9 bases not matched to a gene; V was cut back by 6 bases and J by 2 bases. CDR3 size: 15 residues. The germline CDR1 and CDR2 sequences are MNHEY and SMNVEV (reference sequence). The CDR3 spells CASRREGTAQETQYF. CDR3 DNA sequence: TGTGCCAGCAGACGGGAAGGGACAGCTCAAGAGACCCAGTACTTC.

The rearrangement links TRBV18 to TRBJ1-6; D not certain. Trimming stripped 6 bases from V and 9 bases from J, with 21 bases between. The CDR3 totals 16 residues. The V gene's germline CDR1 is KGHSH and CDR2 LQKENI. CDR3 residues: CASSPGSTGRGSPLHF. The CDR3 DNA is TGTGCCAGCTCCCCGGGATCGACCGGGCGCGGTTCACCCCTCCACTTT.

The chain carries TRBV7-9 and TRBJ1-1; 8 bases match TRBD1. V shed 2 bases and J 6 bases; nucleotides not matched to a gene: 8. CDR1 is SEHNR, CDR2 FQNEAQ, per germline (reference sequence). The CDR3 is 15 amino acids. The CDR3 nucleotides are TGTGCCAGCAGCTTATCTGGCAGGGGGCTCTCTGAAGCTTTCTTT. Its translation: CASSLSGRGLSEAFF. Supplemented by reference TRBV7-9 and TRBJ1-1, the full variable domain reads DTGVSQNPRHKITKRGQNVTFRCDPISEHNRLYWYRQTLGQGPEFLTYFQNEAQLEKSRLLSDRFSAERPKGSFSTLEIQRTEQGDSAMYLCASSLSGRGLSEAFFGQGTRLTVV.

The V call is TRBV19, the J call TRBJ2-7; maybe TRBD2 (6 bases). V was shortened by 4 bases and J by 3 bases, with 13 bases between the two germline ends. Looked up from germline, CDR1 is LNHDA and CDR2 is SQIVND (reference sequence). The CDR3 consists of 14 residues. The CDR3 DNA follows: TGTGCCAGTAGTACCGGGGGTAGAAACTACGAGCAGTACTTC. This encodes CASSTGGRNYEQYF.